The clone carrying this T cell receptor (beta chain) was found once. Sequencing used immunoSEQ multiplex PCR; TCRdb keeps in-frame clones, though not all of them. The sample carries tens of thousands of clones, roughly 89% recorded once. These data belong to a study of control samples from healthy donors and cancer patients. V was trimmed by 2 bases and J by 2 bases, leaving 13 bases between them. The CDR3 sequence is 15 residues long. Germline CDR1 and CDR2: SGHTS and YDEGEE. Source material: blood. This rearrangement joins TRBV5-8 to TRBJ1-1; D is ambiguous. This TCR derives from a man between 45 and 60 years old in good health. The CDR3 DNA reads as TGTGCCAGCAGCTTCCAGGCTCTATTAAACACTGAAGCTTTCTTT. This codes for CASSFQALLNTEAFF.